This TCR beta chain was captured by sequencing in a study of PD-1 blockade in mismatch repair-deficient tumors. TCRdb's table, derived via immunoSEQ multiplex PCR, lists solely in-frame clones and lacks some. The sample consists of around 100,000 clones, over 65% of them appearing once. This clonotype originated in an adult with mismatch repair-deficient cancer. The source was peripheral blood, collected 60 to 65 weeks after starting pembrolizumab.

The CDR3 DNA follows: TGTGCCAGCAGCGGGGACAGGGGCACAGATACGCAGTATTTT. It encodes CASSGDRGTDTQYF. This chain connects TRBV9 to TRBJ2-3, with 9 bases aligning to TRBD1. Germline-derived CDR1 and CDR2 are SGDLS and YYNGEE. The junction had 0 bases not matched to a gene; V was cut back by 3 bases and J by 1 base. The CDR3 is 14 amino acids.